This T cell receptor beta chain was retrieved from a study of T cell responses to AZD1222 COVID-19 vaccine. Trimming took 4 bases from V and 6 from J, leaving 16 bases between them. The CDR3 has 14 amino acids. CDR1 SGHTS and CDR2 YDEGEE come from the germline V gene. Turning to this clone: Its antigen is not identified.

The assay was immunoSEQ multiplex PCR, and TCRdb's table has in-frame clones only and misses some. This table has about 120,000 clones, around 90% appearing once. Study-wide findings and caveats: Repertoire sampling occurred only after the peak T cell response. Females outnumbered males among donors, who were mostly white British; clonal diversity was possibly underestimated. Spike-specific TCR depth and breadth grew after two AZD1222 doses. Within unmutated variant regions lay the reported targets of nearly half of spike-specific TCRs.

Sequenced material: peripheral blood, taken 28 days after the second AZD1222 dose. The V call is TRBV5-8, the J call TRBJ1-1; the D gene is possibly TRBD1 (5 bases). The clonotype was recovered from an adult who received the AZD1222 COVID-19 vaccine. CDR3 loop: CASSQGTSGPEAFF. CDR3 coding DNA: TGTGCCAGCAGCCAAGGGACTAGCGGGCCTGAAGCTTTCTTT.